What follows are 5 T cell receptor beta chains derived from one specimen sequenced in a study of control samples from healthy donors and cancer patients. Measured with immunoSEQ multiplex PCR; TCRdb has only the in-frame clones, and not every one. This sample has about 92,000 clones, with roughly four fifths found just once. The specimen was blood. The receptors were sampled from a woman aged 55-69 years in good health.

The sample holds a few counts of this clone. This rearrangement joins TRBV19 to TRBJ1-1; 8 nucleotides align to TRBD1. This CDR3 region has 16 residues. Germline CDR1 and CDR2: LNHDA and SQIVND (reference sequence). With 5 bases clipped from V and 0 bases from J, the junction kept 8 bases outside the gene matches. The CDR3 DNA sequence: TGTGCCAGTAGTCCAAGACAGGGGACGATGAACACTGAAGCTTTCTTT. It yields the protein CASSPRQGTMNTEAFF.

This chain connects TRBV18 to TRBJ1-4; weak D call: TRBD1 (5 bases). This CDR3 region has 15 residues. CDR1 KGHSH and CDR2 LQKENI come from the germline V gene. Trimming shortened V by 6 bases and J by 7 bases, and 18 bases separated the two germline ends. The CDR3 region has the DNA TGTGCCAGCTCGCCCCCTGTGACAGTCGGTGAAAAACTGTTTTTT. Its protein product is CASSPPVTVGEKLFF. The complete variable domain, with remaining parts taken from reference TRBV18 and TRBJ1-4, reads NAGVMQNPRHLVRRRGQEARLRCSPMKGHSHVYWYRQLPEEGLKFMVYLQKENIIDESGMPKERFSAEFPKEGPSILRIQQVVRGDSAAYFCASSPPVTVGEKLFFGSGTQLSVL.

The J gene is TRBJ2-3, the V gene TRBV11-2; 9 bases match TRBD2. The length of the CDR3 is 16 residues. Per germline, CDR1 SGHAT and CDR2 FQNNGV. The V gene end was trimmed by 2 bases and the J gene end by 10 bases; junction bases not matched to a gene: 13. CDR3 sequence: CASSLQAGGPGGAQYF. The CDR3 nucleotides read TGTGCCAGCAGCTTACAGGCGGGAGGGCCCGGCGGCGCGCAGTATTTT.

This clone was seen a handful of times. The chain couples TRBV5-1 to TRBJ2-7; tentatively, D is TRBD1 or TRBD2 (6 bases each). Per germline, CDR1 SGHRS and CDR2 YFSETQ. The CDR3 extends over 14 amino acids. Trimming stripped 4 bases from V and 6 bases from J, with 17 bases between. The CDR3 is CASSPSSGGREQYF. CDR3 DNA: TGCGCCAGCAGCCCCTCCTCCGGGGGCCGCGAGCAGTACTTC.

V is TRBV4-1 and J is TRBJ2-5; perhaps TRBD2 as D (6 bases). The CDR3 is 13 residues long. V was cut by 1 base and J by 9 bases, with 12 bases left in between. Germline V gene lookup returns CDR1 MGHRA and CDR2 YSYEKL. For the CDR3, the DNA is TGCGCCAGCAGCCAAGGGGGCGGGATGGCCCAGTACTTC. Translated, it gives CASSQGGGMAQYF.